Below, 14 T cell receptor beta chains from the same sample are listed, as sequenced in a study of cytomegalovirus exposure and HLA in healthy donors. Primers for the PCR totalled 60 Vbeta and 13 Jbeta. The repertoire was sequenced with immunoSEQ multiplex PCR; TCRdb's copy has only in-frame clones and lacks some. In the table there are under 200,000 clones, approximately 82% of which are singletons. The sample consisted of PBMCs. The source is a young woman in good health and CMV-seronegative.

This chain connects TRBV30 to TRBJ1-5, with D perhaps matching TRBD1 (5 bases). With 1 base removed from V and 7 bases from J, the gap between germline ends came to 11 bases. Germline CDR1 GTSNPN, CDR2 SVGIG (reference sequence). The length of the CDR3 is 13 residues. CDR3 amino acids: CAWSAGGAQPQHF. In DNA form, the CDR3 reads TGTGCCTGGAGTGCGGGGGGAGCGCAGCCCCAGCATTTT.

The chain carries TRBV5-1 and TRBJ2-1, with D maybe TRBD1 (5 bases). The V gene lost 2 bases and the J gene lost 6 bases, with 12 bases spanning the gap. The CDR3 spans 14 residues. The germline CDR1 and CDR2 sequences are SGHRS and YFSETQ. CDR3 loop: CASSFARQGNEQFF. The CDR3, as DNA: TGCGCCAGCAGCTTCGCCCGGCAGGGCAATGAGCAGTTCTTC.

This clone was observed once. The DNA for the CDR3 is TGTGCCAGTACCCGGGACAGGGAGGGACAAGAGACCCAGTACTTC. It encodes CASTRDREGQETQYF. The V and J genes are TRBV28 and TRBJ2-5; TRBD1 aligns across 9 bases. Germline-derived CDR1 and CDR2 are MDHEN and SYDVKM. The V and J ends lost 9 bases and 2 bases, in that order; junction bases with no gene match: 10. The CDR3 runs 15 residues.

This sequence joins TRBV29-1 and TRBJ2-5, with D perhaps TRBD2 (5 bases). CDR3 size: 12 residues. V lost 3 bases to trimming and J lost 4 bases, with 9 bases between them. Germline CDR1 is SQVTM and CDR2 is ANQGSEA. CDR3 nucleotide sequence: TGCAGCGTTGATAGCGTAGGAGAGACCCAGTACTTC. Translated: CSVDSVGETQYF.

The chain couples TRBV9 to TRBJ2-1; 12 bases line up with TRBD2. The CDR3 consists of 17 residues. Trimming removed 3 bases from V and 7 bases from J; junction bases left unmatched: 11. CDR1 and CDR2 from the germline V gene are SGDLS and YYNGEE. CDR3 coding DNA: TGTGCCAGCAGCGACATACGACTAGCGGGAGTCTCGAATGAGCAGTTCTTC. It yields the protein CASSDIRLAGVSNEQFF.

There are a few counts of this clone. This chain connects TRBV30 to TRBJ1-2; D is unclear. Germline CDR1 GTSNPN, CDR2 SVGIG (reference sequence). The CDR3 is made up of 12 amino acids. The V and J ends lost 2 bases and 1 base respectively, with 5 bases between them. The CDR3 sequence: CAWSRGNYGYTF. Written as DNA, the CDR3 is TGTGCCTGGAGTCGGGGTAACTATGGCTACACCTTC.

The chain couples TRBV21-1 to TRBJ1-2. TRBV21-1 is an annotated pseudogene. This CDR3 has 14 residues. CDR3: CASSTPGGGESYTF. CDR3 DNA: TGTGCCAGCAGCACCCCTGGGGGGGGCGAAAGCTACACCTTC.

The CDR3 DNA is TGTGCCAGCAGCTTCCTAGGAGAGACCCAGTACTTC. Translating gives CASSFLGETQYF. The J gene is TRBJ2-5, the V gene TRBV5-5; D call uncertain. Germline-derived CDR1 and CDR2 are SGHKS and YYEKEE (reference sequence). This CDR3 spans 12 amino acids. V was cut by 2 bases and J by 4 bases, with 6 bases left in between.

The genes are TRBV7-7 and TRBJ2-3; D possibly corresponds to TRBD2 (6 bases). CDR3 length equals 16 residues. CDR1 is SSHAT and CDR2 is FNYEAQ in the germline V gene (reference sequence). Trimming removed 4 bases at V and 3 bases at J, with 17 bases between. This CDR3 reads CASSSLGLAVTDTQYF. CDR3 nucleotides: TGTGCCAGCAGCTCCCTGGGGTTAGCGGTGACAGATACGCAGTATTTT.

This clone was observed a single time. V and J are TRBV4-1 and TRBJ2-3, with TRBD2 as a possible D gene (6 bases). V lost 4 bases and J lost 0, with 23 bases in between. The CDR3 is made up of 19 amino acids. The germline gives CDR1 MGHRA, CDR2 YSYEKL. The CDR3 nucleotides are TGCGCCAGCAGCCTAAGGGGTACGGGAGAATGGTATAGCACAGATACGCAGTATTTT. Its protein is CASSLRGTGEWYSTDTQYF.

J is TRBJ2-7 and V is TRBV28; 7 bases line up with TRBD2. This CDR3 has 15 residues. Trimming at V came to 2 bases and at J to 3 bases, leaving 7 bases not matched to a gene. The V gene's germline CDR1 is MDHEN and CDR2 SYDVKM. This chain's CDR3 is CASSLGIPGGYEQYF. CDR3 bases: TGTGCCAGCAGTTTAGGAATTCCGGGAGGCTACGAGCAGTACTTC.

CDR3 bases: TGTGCCAGCTCACCGACTGGACAGGGGGTTGAAGCTTTCTTT. It yields the protein CASSPTGQGVEAFF. This chain joins TRBV18 and TRBJ1-1; 10 bases align to TRBD1. The CDR3 runs 14 residues. The V gene's germline CDR1 is KGHSH and CDR2 LQKENI. Unmatched junction bases numbered 5, after V lost 3 bases and J lost 7 bases.

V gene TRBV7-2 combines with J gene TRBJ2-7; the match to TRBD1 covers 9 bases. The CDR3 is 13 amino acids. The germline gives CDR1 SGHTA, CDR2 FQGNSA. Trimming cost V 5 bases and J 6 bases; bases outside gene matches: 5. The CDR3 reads CASSRDRASEQYF. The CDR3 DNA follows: TGTGCCAGCAGCAGGGACAGGGCCAGCGAGCAGTACTTC.

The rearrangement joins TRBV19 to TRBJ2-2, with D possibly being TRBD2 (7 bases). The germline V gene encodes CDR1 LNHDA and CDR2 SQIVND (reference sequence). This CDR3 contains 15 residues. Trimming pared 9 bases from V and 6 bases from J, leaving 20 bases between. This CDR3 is CASRSRQGRAGELFF. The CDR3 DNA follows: TGTGCCAGCAGGTCTAGGCAGGGGAGGGCCGGGGAGCTGTTTTTT.